This T cell receptor (beta chain) was captured by sequencing in a study of CD8 T cells in ankylosing spondylitis (TCRdb year 2017). Notes on the research overall: To find TCR variants linked to disease, the study profiled T cell receptor beta repertoires in ankylosing spondylitis patients and healthy donors. The whole study cohort included some 100 healthy donors and about two dozen ankylosing spondylitis patients. Peripheral blood was sampled, and synovial fluid was additionally collected from ankylosing spondylitis patients.

Data came from an Illumina HiSeq 2500. Quantitative 5'-RACE with molecular barcodes was used to prepare TCR beta libraries. The study's own analysis went as follows. Disease-linked TCR variants were identified with a new computational method built on a probabilistic model of VDJ rearrangement. TCRdb reran the public reads through fastp at Q25 and MiXCR, keeping productive beta chains. Rows are combined by CDR3 protein, so each entry shows the most common genes and DNA. TCRdb's processing, not the authors' own work, is the source of the V and J calls. The sample table contains about 69,000 distinct CDR3 sequences; only one count was recorded for approximately 5.3% of them. Of the sample, 2.2% is held by the ten largest clones. From a lookup of the germline V gene, CDR1 and CDR2 are SQVTM and ANQGSEA. There are 13 amino acids in the CDR3, from cysteine to phenylalanine inclusive. The sequence is cut down to CDR3 DNA, 39 bases in frame from base 1. Deletion took 4 bases off V and 6 bases off J, with a span of 13 bases between the germline ends.

This clonotype was counted many times. What antigen it recognizes has not been identified. Per-nucleotide qualities are absent, and no much larger clonotype sits a single base away. Study-wide conclusions, independent of this receptor: A TCR beta motif of several highly homologous amino acid variants appeared characteristic of blood from ankylosing spondylitis patients. In peripheral blood, the disease-linked clones were found at relatively low frequencies and had a CD8+ phenotype. Some motif variants had previously been reported in the synovial fluid and blood of reactive arthritis patients, which suggests shared mechanisms of disease initiation. The disease-linked clones were reported as significantly enriched in matched synovial fluid samples from ankylosing spondylitis patients.

The sequenced material came from blood, either unsorted or a sorted T cell fraction (not recorded which). The clonotype comes from a male donor with ankylosing spondylitis or in good health (not recorded which). The chain joins TRBV29-1 to TRBJ1-5; the D gene is possibly TRBD1, with 5 bases matching. The DNA reads TGCAGCGTTGCGGAGGGGATGGGTCAGCCCCAGCATTTT. This codes for CSVAEGMGQPQHF.